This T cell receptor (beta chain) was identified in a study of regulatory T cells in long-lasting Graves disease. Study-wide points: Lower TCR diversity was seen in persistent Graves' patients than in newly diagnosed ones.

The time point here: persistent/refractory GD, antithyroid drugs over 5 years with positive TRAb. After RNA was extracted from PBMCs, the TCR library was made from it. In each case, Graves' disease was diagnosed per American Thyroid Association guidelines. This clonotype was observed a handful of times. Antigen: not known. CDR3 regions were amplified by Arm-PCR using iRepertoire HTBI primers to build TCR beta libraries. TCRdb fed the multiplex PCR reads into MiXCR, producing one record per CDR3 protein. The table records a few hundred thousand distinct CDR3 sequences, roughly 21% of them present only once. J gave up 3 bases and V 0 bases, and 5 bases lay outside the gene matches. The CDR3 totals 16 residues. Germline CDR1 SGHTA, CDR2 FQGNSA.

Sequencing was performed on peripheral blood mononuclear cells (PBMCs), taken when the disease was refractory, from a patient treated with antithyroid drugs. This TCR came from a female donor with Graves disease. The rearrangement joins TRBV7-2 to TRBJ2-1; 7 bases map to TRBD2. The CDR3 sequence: CASSLARGSGYNEQFF. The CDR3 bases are TGTGCCAGCAGCTTAGCTCGCGGGAGCGGCTACAATGAGCAGTTCTTC.